This T cell receptor beta chain was sequenced for a study of T cells in Graves' hyperthyroidism and ophthalmopathy. Study context: The authors collected peripheral blood at initial diagnosis, before any treatment. Whole-study results and caveats: Researchers found most expanded thyroid clonotypes above 0.001 in blood as well.

Researchers amplified the TCR beta CDR3 regions from RNA transcripts. The HTBI primer set was used in a first-round RT-PCR of the TCR CDR3. TCRdb re-called the multiplex PCR reads through MiXCR, storing one row per CDR3 protein. Among around 450,000 distinct CDR3 sequences listed, about a sixth were seen once. Absence of ophthalmopathy progression within 18 months defined stable Graves' hyperthyroidism. Isolation of PBMCs was performed on about 10 ml fresh peripheral blood. This clonotype was counted many times. Its specificity is unknown. Material: blood. The receptor's source is a woman between 18 and 29 years old with Graves' hyperthyroidism.

The CDR3: CASSPPGSLSEKLFF. The CDR3 nucleotides are TGTGCCAGCAGTCCCCCCGGAAGTTTGAGTGAAAAACTGTTTTTT. V usage is TRBV28 and J usage is TRBJ1-4; no clear D. V lost 5 bases to trimming and J lost 7 bases, with 17 bases between them. The CDR3 extends over 15 amino acids. Germline V gene data show CDR1 as MDHEN and CDR2 as SYDVKM.